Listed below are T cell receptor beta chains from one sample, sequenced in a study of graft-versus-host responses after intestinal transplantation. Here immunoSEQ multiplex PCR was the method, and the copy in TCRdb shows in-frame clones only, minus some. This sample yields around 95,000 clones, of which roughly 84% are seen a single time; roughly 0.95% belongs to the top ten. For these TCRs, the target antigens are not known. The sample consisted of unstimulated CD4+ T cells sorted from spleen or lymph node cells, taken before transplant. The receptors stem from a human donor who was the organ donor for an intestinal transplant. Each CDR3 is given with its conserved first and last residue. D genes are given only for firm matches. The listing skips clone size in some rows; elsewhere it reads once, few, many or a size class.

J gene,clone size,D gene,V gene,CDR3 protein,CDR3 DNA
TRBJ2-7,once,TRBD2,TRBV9,CASSARAGGTYEQYF,TGTGCCAGCAGCGCCCGAGCGGGGGGGACCTACGAGCAGTACTTC
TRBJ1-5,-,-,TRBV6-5,CASRGQGSGNQPQHF,TGTGCCAGCAGAGGCCAGGGGTCGGGCAATCAGCCCCAGCATTTT
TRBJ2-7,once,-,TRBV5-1,CASSTSGAPYEQYF,TGCGCCAGCAGTACCTCGGGTGCTCCCTACGAGCAGTACTTC
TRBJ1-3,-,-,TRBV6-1,CASSEAGGGNTIYF,TGTGCCAGCAGTGAAGCAGGGGGAGGAAACACCATATATTTT
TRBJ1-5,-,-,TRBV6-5,CASRGSTGSNQPQHF,TGTGCCAGCAGAGGCAGTACAGGGAGCAATCAGCCCCAGCATTTT
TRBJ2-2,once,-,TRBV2,CASTWVTGELFF,TGTGCCAGCACATGGGTTACCGGGGAGCTGTTTTTT
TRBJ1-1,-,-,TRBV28,CASSLFPLSPEAFF,TGTGCCAGCAGTTTATTTCCCCTCAGTCCTGAAGCTTTCTTT
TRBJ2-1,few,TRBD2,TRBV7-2,CASSPGLAGGNEQFF,TGTGCCAGCAGCCCGGGACTAGCGGGGGGTAACGAGCAGTTCTTC
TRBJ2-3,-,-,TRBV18,CASSLTGSSDTQYF,TGTGCCAGCTCTTTGACAGGCTCATCAGATACGCAGTATTTT
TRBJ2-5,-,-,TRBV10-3,CATRNGPQETQYF,TGTGCCACGCGTAATGGGCCACAAGAGACCCAGTACTTC
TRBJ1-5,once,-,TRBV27,CASSPLEYYYQPQHF,TGTGCCAGCAGCCCCTTAGAGTATTATTATCAGCCCCAGCATTTT
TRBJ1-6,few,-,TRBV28,CASRGRMDSPLHF,TGTGCCAGCAGGGGGCGGATGGATTCACCCCTCCACTTT
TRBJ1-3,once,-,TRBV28,CASSLWRGVTGNTIYF,TGTGCCAGCAGTCTCTGGAGAGGGGTAACGGGAAACACCATATATTTT
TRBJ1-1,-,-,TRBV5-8,CASSRKVFTEAFF,TGTGCCAGCAGCCGAAAGGTTTTCACTGAAGCTTTCTTT
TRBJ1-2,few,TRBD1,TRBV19,CASSSGGDGGYTF,TGTGCCAGTAGCTCAGGGGGCGACGGTGGCTACACCTTC
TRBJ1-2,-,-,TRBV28,CASSLERGEGYTF,TGTGCCAGCAGTTTGGAAAGGGGAGAAGGCTACACCTTC
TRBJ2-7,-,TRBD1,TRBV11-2,CASSLAQLGTARGEQYF,TGTGCCAGCAGCTTAGCCCAACTAGGGACAGCTCGGGGAGAGCAGTACTTC
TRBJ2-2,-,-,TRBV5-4,CASSLWGGATGELFF,TGTGCCAGCAGCTTGTGGGGGGGGGCCACCGGGGAGCTGTTTTTT
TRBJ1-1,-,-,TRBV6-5,CASSYSEANTEAFF,TGTGCCAGCAGTTACTCGGAGGCTAACACTGAAGCTTTCTTT
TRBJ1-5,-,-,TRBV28,CASSFLWTVGNQPQHF,TGTGCCAGCAGTTTCCTATGGACAGTGGGAAATCAGCCCCAGCATTTT
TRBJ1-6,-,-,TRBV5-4,CASSLAGALQYNSPLHF,TGTGCCAGCAGCTTGGCGGGGGCCCTCCAATATAATTCACCCCTCCACTTT
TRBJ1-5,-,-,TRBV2,CASSGGAGEYQPQHF,TGTGCCAGCAGCGGTGGGGCAGGGGAATATCAGCCCCAGCATTTT
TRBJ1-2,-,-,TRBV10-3,CAISERTVDGYTF,TGTGCCATCAGTGAAAGGACAGTAGACGGCTACACCTTC
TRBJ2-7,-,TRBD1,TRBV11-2,CASRRQGAYEQYF,TGTGCCAGCAGGCGACAGGGGGCCTACGAGCAGTACTTC
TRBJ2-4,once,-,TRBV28,CASSTPWGVKNIQYF,TGTGCCAGCAGCACTCCATGGGGCGTAAAAAACATTCAGTACTTC
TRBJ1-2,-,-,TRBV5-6,CASNPTVGANYGYTF,TGTGCCAGCAACCCGACAGTGGGAGCTAACTATGGCTACACCTTC
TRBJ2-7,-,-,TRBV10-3,CAIRPGNPYEQYF,TGTGCCATCAGGCCGGGGAACCCCTACGAGCAGTACTTC
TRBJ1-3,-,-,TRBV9,CASSASGGGNTIYF,TGTGCCAGCAGCGCCTCCGGGGGGGGGAACACCATATATTTT
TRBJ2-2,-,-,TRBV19,CASSIGFTGELFF,TGTGCCAGTAGTATTGGGTTCACCGGGGAGCTGTTTTTT
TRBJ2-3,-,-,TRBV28,CASSLPLGTASGTQYF,TGTGCCAGCAGTCTCCCCCTTGGTACCGCCTCGGGTACGCAGTATTTT
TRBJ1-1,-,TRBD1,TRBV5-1,CASSSDTGGAFGAFF,TGCGCCAGCAGCTCCGACACAGGGGGCGCGTTTGGGGCTTTCTTT
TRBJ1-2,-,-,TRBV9,CASSAKRGTGTPNYGYTF,TGTGCCAGCAGCGCTAAGAGGGGGACCGGGACACCGAACTATGGCTACACCTTC
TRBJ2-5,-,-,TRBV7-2,CASSLILVPQETQYF,TGTGCCAGCAGCTTAATTTTAGTTCCCCAAGAGACCCAGTACTTC
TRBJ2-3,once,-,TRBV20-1,CSARGGDTQYF,TGCAGTGCTAGAGGGGGAGATACGCAGTATTTT
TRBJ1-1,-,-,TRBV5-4,CASSLSRNTEAFF,TGTGCCAGCAGCTTGAGTCGGAACACTGAAGCTTTCTTT
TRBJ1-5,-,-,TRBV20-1,CSAGRDFTQHF,TGCAGTGCTGGCCGGGACTTTACCCAGCATTTT
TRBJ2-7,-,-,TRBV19,CASRKGYEQYF,TGTGCCAGTAGGAAGGGTTACGAGCAGTACTTC
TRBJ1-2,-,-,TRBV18,CASSLEEGRYYGYTF,TGTGCCAGCTCACTAGAAGAGGGGCGGTACTATGGCTACACCTTC
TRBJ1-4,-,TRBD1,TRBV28,CASSFTGAGEKLFF,TGTGCCAGCAGTTTTACAGGGGCCGGCGAAAAACTGTTTTTT
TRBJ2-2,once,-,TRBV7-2,CASSRTSGELFF,TGTGCCAGCAGTCGTACTAGCGGGGAGCTGTTTTTT
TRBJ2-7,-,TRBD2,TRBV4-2,CASSLSGGSSYEQYF,TGTGCCAGCAGCCTTAGCGGGGGGAGCTCCTACGAGCAGTACTTC
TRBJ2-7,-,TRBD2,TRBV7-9,CASSLVLAGAYEQYF,TGTGCCAGCAGCTTAGTACTAGCGGGGGCCTACGAGCAGTACTTC
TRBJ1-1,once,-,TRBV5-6,CASSAHTGHRTEAFF,TGTGCCAGCAGCGCACATACGGGCCATCGGACTGAAGCTTTCTTT
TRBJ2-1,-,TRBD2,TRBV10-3,CAISAQGGGNYNEQFF,TGTGCCATCAGTGCCCAGGGCGGGGGAAACTACAATGAGCAGTTCTTC
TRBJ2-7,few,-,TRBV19,CASSVGAAYEQYF,TGTGCCAGTAGTGTGGGGGCAGCCTACGAGCAGTACTTC
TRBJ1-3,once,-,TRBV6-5,CASSWGGTIYF,TGTGCCAGCAGTTGGGGAGGCACCATATATTTT
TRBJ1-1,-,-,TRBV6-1,CASSEDRGTEAFF,TGTGCCAGCAGTGAGGACCGAGGGACTGAAGCTTTCTTT
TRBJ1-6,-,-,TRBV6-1,CASRLDFDNSPLHF,TGTGCCAGCAGGTTAGACTTCGATAATTCACCCCTCCACTTT